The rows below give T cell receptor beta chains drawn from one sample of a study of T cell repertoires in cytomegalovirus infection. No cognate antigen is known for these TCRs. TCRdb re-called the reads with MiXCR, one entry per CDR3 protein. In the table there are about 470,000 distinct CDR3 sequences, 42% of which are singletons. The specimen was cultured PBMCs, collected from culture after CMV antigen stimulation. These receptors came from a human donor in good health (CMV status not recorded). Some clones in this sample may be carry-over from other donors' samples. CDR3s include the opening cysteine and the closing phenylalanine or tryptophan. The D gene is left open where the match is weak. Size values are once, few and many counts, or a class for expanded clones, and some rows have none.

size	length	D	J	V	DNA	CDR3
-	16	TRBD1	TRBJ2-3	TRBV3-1	TGTGCCAGCAGCCGGGAACAGGGGTCCCCCAGATATACGCAGTATTTT	CASSREQGSPRYTQYF
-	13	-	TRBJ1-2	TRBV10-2	TGCGCCAGCACCTTAGACCCCGCCCGTGGCTACACCTTC	CASTLDPARGYTF
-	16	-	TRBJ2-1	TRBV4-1	TGCGCCAGCAGCCAGCCCCCAGGGGCCTCCTACAATGAGCAGTTCTTC	CASSQPPGASYNEQFF
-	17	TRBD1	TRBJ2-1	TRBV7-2	TGTGCCAGCAGCCCCTACATAACAGGGGGCTTGTACAATGAGCAGTTCTTC	CASSPYITGGLYNEQFF
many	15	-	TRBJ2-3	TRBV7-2	TGTGCCAGCACCCTCTACGGGGGCCGCACAGATACGCAGTATTTT	CASTLYGGRTDTQYF
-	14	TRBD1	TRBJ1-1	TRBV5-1	TGCGCCAGCAACGGTGACAGGGCCCCCGCTGAAGCTTTCTTT	CASNGDRAPAEAFF
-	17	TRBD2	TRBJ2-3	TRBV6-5	TGTGCCAGCAGTTACTCGAAACTAGCGGGAGTCCCAGATACGCAGTATTTT	CASSYSKLAGVPDTQYF
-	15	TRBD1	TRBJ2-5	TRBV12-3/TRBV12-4	TGTGCCAGCAGTTCCCAACAGGGGCTGCAAGAGACCCAGTACTTC	CASSSQQGLQETQYF
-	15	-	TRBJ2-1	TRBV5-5	TGTGCCAGCAGCTTGATAAGGGGACTCTACAATGAGCAGTTCTTC	CASSLIRGLYNEQFF
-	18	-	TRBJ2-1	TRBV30	TGTGCCTGGGGAGGGAGCCAATTCGACCTTCAATGGGGTACTGAGCAGTTCTTC	CAWGGSQFDLQWGTEQFF
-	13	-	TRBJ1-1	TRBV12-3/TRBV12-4	TGTGCCAGCAGTTTGAGCAGTGAGGCTGAAGCTTTCTTT	CASSLSSEAEAFF
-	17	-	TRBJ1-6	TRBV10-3	TGTGCCATCAGTGAGTCGATAACGCGGGGGATTAATTCACCCCTCCACTTT	CAISESITRGINSPLHF
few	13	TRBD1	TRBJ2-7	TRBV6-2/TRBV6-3	TGTGCCAGCAGTTATGACAGGGCTCCCGAGCAGTACTTC	CASSYDRAPEQYF
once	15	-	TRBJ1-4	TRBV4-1	TGCGCCAGCAGCCAACACTCCTACCCAGATGAAAAACTGTTTTTT	CASSQHSYPDEKLFF
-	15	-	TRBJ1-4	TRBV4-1	TGCGCCAGCAGCCAAGCACTAAGGCCCGGGGAAAAACTGTTTTTT	CASSQALRPGEKLFF
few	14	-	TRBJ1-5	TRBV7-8	TGTGCCAGCAGCTTAAGGCTGATGAATCAGCCCCAGCATTTT	CASSLRLMNQPQHF
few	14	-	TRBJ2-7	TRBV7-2	TGTGCCAGCAGCTTAGTCGGAGGAGGCTACGAGCAGTACTTC	CASSLVGGGYEQYF
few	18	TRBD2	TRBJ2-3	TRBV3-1	TGTGCCAGCAGCCGCGGGACTAGCGGGGACCCAAGGGCAGATACGCAGTATTTT	CASSRGTSGDPRADTQYF
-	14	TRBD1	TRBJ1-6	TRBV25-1	TGTGCCAGCAGTGAGGGACAGGGGAATTCACCCCTCCACTTT	CASSEGQGNSPLHF
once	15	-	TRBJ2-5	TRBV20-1	TGCAGTGCTATCCCTTCGTTGGGGGACCAAGAGACCCAGTACTTC	CSAIPSLGDQETQYF
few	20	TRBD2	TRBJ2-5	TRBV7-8	TGTGCCAGCAGCTTACCACCTGGACTAGCGGGGGGGCAGTACCAAGAGACCCAGTACTTC	CASSLPPGLAGGQYQETQYF
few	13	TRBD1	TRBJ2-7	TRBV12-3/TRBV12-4	TGTGCCAGCAGTTGGGGACAGCCCTACGAGCAGTACTTC	CASSWGQPYEQYF
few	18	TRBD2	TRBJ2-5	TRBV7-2	TGTGCCAGCAGCCATGGACTAGCGGGAGTGGGTTTTACTGGGACCCAGTACTTC	CASSHGLAGVGFTGTQYF
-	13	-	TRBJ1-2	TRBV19	TGTGCCAGTAGTAGGGGAATCGGCTATGGCTACACCTTC	CASSRGIGYGYTF
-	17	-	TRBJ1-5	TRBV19	TGTGCCAGTAGTATAGATGCGACACCCTCATGGGATCAGCCCCAGCATTTT	CASSIDATPSWDQPQHF
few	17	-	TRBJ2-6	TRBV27	TGTGCCAGTGGGGTCGGAGGGTCCCTCTCTGGGGCCAACGTCCTGACTTTC	CASGVGGSLSGANVLTF
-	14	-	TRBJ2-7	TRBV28	TGTGCCAGTCGACGGACTCCCGGCTCCTACGAGCAGTACTTC	CASRRTPGSYEQYF
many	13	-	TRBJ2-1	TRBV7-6	TGTGCCAGCAGCCGAGGACCGGGCAATGAGCAGTTCTTC	CASSRGPGNEQFF
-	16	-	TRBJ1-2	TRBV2	TGTGCCAGCAGTGATTATATCACAGGAGAAAACTATGGCTACACCTTC	CASSDYITGENYGYTF
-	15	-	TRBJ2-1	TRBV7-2	TGTGCCAGCAGCCCGGAGGTGGCGGGGAACAATGAGCAGTTCTTC	CASSPEVAGNNEQFF
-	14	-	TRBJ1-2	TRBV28	TGTGCCAGCAGTTTATCAGCAGGCTCCTATGGCTACACCTTC	CASSLSAGSYGYTF
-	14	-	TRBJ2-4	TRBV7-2	TGTGCCAGCGCGGAGGGACCGGCGGGTTACATTCAGTACTTC	CASAEGPAGYIQYF
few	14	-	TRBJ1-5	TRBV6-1	TGTGCCAGCAGTCCTTTGTGGGGTAATCAGCCCCAGCATTTT	CASSPLWGNQPQHF
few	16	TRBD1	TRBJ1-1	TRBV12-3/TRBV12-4	TGTGCCAGCAGCCGGGACAGGGTGGTTACGAACACTGAAGCTTTCTTT	CASSRDRVVTNTEAFF
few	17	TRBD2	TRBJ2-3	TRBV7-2	TGTGCCAGCAGCTTAGGCCCCGCTAGCGGGATTGGAGATACGCAGTATTTT	CASSLGPASGIGDTQYF
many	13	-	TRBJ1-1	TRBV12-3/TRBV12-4	TGTGCCAGCAGCCTGTCCCTTAACACTGAAGCTTTCTTT	CASSLSLNTEAFF
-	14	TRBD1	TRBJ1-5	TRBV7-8	TGTGCCAGCAGCTTGGACAGGGGAGGGGAGCCCCAGCATTTT	CASSLDRGGEPQHF
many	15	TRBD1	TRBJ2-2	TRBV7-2	TGTGCCAGCAGCCGGGACAGGGCGAACACCGGGGAGCTGTTTTTT	CASSRDRANTGELFF